The 3 T cell receptor beta chains listed next were all sequenced from one sample in a study of neurological immune-mediated disorders. One entry per CDR3 protein, called by TCRdb with MiXCR from the 5' RACE reads. The sample consists of approximately 48,000 distinct CDR3 sequences, 16% of them appearing once. Sequenced: PBMCs. These receptors originate from a man between 60 and 75 years old in good health.

This clonotype was detected ten times or more. The chain joins TRBV6-2 or TRBV6-3 to TRBJ2-1; tentatively, D is TRBD2 (6 bases). Trimming took 8 bases from V and 0 from J, leaving 20 bases between them. Germline V gene lookup returns CDR1 MNHEY and CDR2 SVGEGT. The CDR3 has 17 amino acids. In DNA, the CDR3 is TGTGCCAGCCTACAGGAGTCCGGGACTGGCTCCTACAATGAGCAGTTCTTC. Protein product: CASLQESGTGSYNEQFF.

This clonotype was counted at least ten times. The J gene is TRBJ2-3, the V gene TRBV7-3; either TRBD1 or TRBD2 may fit D (6 bases each). The CDR3 covers 15 residues. Between the trimmed V and J ends, which lost 5 bases and 5 bases, there was a span of 17 bases. Germline lookup yields CDR1 SGHTA and CDR2 FQGTGA. The CDR3 region has the DNA TGTGCCAGCAGCACCCTAGGGGGAGGTGGAGATACGCAGTATTTT. It translates to CASSTLGGGGDTQYF.

The rearrangement links TRBV24-1 to TRBJ2-1; D not certain. The CDR3 length is 12 residues. Germline V CDR1 and CDR2: KGHDR, SFDVKD. Trimming removed 4 bases from V and 5 bases from J, with 5 bases in between. The CDR3 sequence: CATSDRNNEQFF. CDR3 DNA sequence: TGTGCCACCAGTGACCGAAACAATGAGCAGTTCTTC.